This T cell receptor beta chain appears in the sequencing data of a study of human CD8 memory T cell subsets. General observations from the study: Measured by normalized Shannon-Wiener diversity, stem-like memory and precursor exhausted T cells were similarly high in diversity, which was not the case for effector memory cells. The T cell repertoires of the stem-like memory and precursor exhausted subsets exhibited minimal overlap with one another.

Germline V lookup: CDR1 DFQATT, CDR2 SNEGSKA (reference sequence). This CDR3 spans 15 amino acids. Preparation of the TCR beta libraries relied on UMI-labeled 5' RACE. TCRdb re-called the 5' RACE reads and gives one entry per CDR3 protein, without DNA. The table lists about 7,000 distinct CDR3 sequences. Concerning this clonotype itself: Its antigen remains unknown.

The TCR comes from a human donor in good health. The chain joins TRBV20-1 to TRBJ2-1; TCRdb's D gene call, TRBD2, goes unchecked for lack of DNA. Sequences were obtained from CD8+ T cells from PBMCs. CDR3 amino acids: CSARSGLNSYNEQFF.